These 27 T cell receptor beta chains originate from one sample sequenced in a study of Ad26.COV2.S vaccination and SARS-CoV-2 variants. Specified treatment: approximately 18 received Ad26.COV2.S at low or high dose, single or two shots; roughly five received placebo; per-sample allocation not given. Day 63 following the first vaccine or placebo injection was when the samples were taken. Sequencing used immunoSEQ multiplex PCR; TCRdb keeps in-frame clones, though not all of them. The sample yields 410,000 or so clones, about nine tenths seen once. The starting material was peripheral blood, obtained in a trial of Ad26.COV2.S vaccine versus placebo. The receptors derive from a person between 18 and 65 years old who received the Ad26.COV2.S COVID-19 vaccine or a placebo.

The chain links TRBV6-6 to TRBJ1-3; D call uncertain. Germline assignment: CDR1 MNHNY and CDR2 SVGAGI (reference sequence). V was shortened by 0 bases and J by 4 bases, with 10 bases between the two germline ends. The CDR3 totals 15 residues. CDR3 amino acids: CASSYSPLRGNTIYF. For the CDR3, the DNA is TGTGCCAGCAGTTACTCTCCACTTCGCGGAAACACCATATATTTT.

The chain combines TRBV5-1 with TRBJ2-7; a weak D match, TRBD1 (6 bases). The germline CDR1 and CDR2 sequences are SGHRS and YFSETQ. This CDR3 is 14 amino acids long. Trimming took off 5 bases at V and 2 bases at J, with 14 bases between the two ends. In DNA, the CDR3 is TGCGCCAGCAGAGAACAGGGTGGGCCCTACGAGCAGTACTTC. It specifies CASREQGGPYEQYF.

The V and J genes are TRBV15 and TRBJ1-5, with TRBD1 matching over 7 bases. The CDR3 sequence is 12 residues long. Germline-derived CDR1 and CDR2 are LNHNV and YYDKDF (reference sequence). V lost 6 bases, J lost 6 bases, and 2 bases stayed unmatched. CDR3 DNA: TGTGCCACCAGGACAGGGACTCAGCCCCAGCATTTT. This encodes CATRTGTQPQHF.

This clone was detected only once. In DNA form, the CDR3 reads TGTGCCAGCAGTTTCGCCGGGACTAGCGGGGGGGCGGAGCAGTTCTTC. It specifies CASSFAGTSGGAEQFF. V and J are TRBV27 and TRBJ2-1; the match to TRBD2 covers 16 bases. The V gene's germline CDR1 is MNHEY and CDR2 SMNVEV (reference sequence). The CDR3 consists of 16 residues. Losses at the gene ends were 3 bases for V and 10 bases for J; bases not matched to a gene: 6.

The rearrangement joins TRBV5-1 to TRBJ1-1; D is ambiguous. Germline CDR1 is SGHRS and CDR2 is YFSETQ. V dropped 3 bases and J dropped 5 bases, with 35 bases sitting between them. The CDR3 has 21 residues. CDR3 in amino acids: CASSSTLQRSGRPYLGTEAFF. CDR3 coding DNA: TGCGCCAGCAGCTCCACCCTTCAGAGATCGGGAAGACCCTACCTTGGGACTGAAGCTTTCTTT.

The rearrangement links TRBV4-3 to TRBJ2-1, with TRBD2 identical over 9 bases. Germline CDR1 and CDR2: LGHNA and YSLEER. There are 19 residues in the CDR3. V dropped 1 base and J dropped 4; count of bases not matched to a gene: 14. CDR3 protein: CASSQALGIAGEGYNEQFF. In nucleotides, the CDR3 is TGCGCCAGCAGCCAAGCGTTGGGAATAGCGGGGGAGGGGTACAATGAGCAGTTCTTC.

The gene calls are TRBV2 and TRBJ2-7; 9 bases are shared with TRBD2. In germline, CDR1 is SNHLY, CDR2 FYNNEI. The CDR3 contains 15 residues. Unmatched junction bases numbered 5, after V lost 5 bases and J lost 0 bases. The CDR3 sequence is CASSSSGDTSYEQYF. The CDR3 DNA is TGTGCCAGCAGTTCTAGCGGGGACACCTCCTACGAGCAGTACTTC. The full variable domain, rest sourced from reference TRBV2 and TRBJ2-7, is EPEVTQTPSHQVTQMGQEVILRCVPISNHLYFYWYRQILGQKVEFLVSFYNNEISEKSEIFDDQFSVERPDGSNFTLKIRSTKLEDSAMYFCASSSSGDTSYEQYFGPGTRLTVT.

CDR3 amino acids: CASSLEFAEKLFF. CDR3 in DNA: TGCGCCAGCAGCTTGGAATTCGCCGAAAAACTGTTTTTT. The chain uses TRBV5-1 and TRBJ1-4; D unresolved. V gave up 0 bases and J gave up 8 bases, with 8 bases separating them. The CDR3 runs to 13 residues. Germline V gene sequence: CDR1 SGHRS, CDR2 YFSETQ.

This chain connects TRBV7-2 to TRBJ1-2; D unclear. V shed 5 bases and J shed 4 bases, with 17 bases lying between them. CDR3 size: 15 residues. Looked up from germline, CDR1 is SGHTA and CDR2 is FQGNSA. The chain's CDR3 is CASSPPSGRFYGYTF. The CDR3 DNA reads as TGTGCCAGCAGCCCCCCCAGCGGCAGATTCTATGGCTACACCTTC.

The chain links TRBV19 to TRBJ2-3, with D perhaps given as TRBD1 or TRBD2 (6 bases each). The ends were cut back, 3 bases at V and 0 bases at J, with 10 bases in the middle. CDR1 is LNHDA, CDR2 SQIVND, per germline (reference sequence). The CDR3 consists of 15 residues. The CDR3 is CASSMEGTSTDTQYF. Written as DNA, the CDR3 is TGTGCCAGTAGTATGGAGGGGACAAGCACAGATACGCAGTATTTT.

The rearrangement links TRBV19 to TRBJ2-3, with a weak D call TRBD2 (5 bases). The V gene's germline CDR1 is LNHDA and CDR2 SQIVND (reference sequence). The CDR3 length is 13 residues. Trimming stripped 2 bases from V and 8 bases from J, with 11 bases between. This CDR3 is CASSILGVGTQYF. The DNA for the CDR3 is TGTGCCAGTAGTATACTGGGAGTAGGTACGCAGTATTTT.

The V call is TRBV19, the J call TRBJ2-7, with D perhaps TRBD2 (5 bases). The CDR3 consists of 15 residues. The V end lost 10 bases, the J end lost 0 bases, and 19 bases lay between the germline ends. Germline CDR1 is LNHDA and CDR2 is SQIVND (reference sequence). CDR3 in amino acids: CATGGRAVDSYEQYF. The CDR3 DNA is TGTGCCACCGGCGGTCGAGCGGTAGACTCCTACGAGCAGTACTTC.

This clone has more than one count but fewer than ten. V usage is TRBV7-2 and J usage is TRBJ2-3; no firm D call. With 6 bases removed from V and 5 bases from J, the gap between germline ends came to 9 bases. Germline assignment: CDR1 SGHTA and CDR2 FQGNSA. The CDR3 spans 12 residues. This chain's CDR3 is CASSRSGDTQYF. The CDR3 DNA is TGTGCCAGCAGTCGTTCCGGAGATACGCAGTATTTT.

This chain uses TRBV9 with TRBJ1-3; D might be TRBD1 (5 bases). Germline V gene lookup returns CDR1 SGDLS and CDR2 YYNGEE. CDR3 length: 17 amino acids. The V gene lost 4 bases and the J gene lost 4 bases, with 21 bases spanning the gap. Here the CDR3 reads CASSLIGTLFGGNTIYF. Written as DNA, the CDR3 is TGTGCCAGCAGCCTTATCGGGACTCTCTTCGGAGGAAACACCATATATTTT.

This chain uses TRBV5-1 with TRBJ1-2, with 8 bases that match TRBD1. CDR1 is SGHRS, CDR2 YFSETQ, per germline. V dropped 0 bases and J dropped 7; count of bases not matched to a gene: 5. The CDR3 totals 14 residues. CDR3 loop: CASSLGTGGSGYTF. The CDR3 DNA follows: TGCGCCAGCAGCTTGGGTACAGGGGGTAGTGGCTACACCTTC.

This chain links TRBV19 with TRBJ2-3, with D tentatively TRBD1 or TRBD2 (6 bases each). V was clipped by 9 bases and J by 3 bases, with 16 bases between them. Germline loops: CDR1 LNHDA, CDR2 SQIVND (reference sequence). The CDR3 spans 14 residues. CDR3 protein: CASHRRGATDTQYF. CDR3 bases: TGTGCCAGCCACAGGAGGGGGGCGACAGATACGCAGTATTTT.

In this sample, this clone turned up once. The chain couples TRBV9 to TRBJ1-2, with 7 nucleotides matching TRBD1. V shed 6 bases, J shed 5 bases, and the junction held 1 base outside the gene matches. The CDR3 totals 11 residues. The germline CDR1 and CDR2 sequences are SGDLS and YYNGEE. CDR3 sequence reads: CASNRGYGYTF. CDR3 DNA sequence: TGTGCCAGCAACAGGGGTTATGGCTACACCTTC.

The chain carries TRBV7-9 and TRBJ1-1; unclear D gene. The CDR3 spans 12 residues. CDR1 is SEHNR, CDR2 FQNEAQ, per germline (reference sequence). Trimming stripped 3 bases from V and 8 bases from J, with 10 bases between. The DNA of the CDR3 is TGTGCCAGCAGCTTTGAGCTTGGCGAAGCTTTCTTT. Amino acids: CASSFELGEAFF.

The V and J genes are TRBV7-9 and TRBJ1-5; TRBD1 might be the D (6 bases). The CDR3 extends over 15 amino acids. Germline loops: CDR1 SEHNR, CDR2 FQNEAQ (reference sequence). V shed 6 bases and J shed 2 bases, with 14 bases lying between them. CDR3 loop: CASRPGVWGNQPQHF. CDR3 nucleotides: TGTGCCAGCAGGCCAGGGGTTTGGGGCAATCAGCCCCAGCATTTT.

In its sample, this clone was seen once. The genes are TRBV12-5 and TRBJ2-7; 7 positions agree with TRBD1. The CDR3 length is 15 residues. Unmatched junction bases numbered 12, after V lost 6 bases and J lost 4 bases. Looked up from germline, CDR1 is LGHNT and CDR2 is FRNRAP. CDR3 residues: CASGMYPGQNYEQYF. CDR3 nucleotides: TGTGCTAGTGGCATGTACCCGGGACAGAATTACGAGCAGTACTTC.

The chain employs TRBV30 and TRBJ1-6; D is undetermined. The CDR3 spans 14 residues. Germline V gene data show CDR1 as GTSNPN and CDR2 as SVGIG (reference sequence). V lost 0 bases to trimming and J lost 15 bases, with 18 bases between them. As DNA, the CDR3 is TGTGCCTGGAGTGTACCCCCCGTGCTCGGATACCTCCACTTT. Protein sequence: CAWSVPPVLGYLHF.

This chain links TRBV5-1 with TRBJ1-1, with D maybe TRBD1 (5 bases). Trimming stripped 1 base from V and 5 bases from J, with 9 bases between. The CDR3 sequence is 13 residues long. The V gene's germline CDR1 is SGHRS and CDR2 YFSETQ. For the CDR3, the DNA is TGCGCCAGCAGCTTGCCAGGGAAGACTGAAGCTTTCTTT. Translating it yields CASSLPGKTEAFF. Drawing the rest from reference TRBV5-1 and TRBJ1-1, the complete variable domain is KAGVTQTPRYLIKTRGQQVTLSCSPISGHRSVSWYQQTPGQGLQFLFEYFSETQRNKGNFPGRFSGRQFSNSRSEMNVSTLELGDSALYLCASSLPGKTEAFFGQGTRLTVV.

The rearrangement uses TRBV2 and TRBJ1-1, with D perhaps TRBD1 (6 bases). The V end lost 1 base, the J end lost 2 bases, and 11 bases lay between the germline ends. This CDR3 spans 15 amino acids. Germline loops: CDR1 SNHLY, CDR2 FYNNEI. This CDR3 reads CASSEVGRGNTEAFF. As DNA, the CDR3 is TGTGCCAGCAGTGAAGTAGGCAGGGGAAACACTGAAGCTTTCTTT.

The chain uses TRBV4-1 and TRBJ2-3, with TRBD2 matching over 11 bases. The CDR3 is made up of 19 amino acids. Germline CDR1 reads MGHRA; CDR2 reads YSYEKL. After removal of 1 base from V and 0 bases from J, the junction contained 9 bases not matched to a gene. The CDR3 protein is CASSQAKTSGVSSTDTQYF. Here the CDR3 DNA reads TGCGCCAGCAGCCAAGCCAAGACTAGCGGGGTGTCTAGCACAGATACGCAGTATTTT.

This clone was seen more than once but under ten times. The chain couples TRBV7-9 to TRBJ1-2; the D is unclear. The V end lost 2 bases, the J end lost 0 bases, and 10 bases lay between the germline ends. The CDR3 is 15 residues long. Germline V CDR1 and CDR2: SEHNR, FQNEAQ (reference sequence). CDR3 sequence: CASSLSVGTNYGYTF. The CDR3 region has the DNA TGTGCCAGCAGCTTAAGCGTAGGGACTAACTATGGCTACACCTTC.

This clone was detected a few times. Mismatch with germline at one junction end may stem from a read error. CDR3 in amino acids: CASTLLGGLYNEQFF. DNA for the CDR3: TGTGCCAGCACCTTACTCGGGGGGCTCTACAATGAGCAGTTCTTC. J is TRBJ2-1 and V is TRBV7-9; D might be TRBD2 (7 bases). CDR1 and CDR2 (germline): SEHNR, FQNEAQ (reference sequence). The CDR3 extends over 15 amino acids. The whole variable domain, filled in from reference TRBV7-9 and TRBJ2-1, reads DTGVSQNPRHKITKRGQNVTFRCDPISEHNRLYWYRQTLGQGPEFLTYFQNEAQLEKSRLLSDRFSAERPKGSFSTLEIQRTEQGDSAMYLCASTLLGGLYNEQFFGPGTRLTVL.

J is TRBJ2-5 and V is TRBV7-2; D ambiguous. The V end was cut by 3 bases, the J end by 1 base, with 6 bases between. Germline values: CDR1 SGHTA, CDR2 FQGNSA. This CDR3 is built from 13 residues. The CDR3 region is CASSFKIQETQYF. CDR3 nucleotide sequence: TGTGCCAGCAGCTTTAAGATCCAAGAGACCCAGTACTTC.